Listed below are T cell receptor beta chains from one sample, sequenced in a study of T cells after yellow fever vaccination. Via MiXCR, TCRdb re-called the 5' RACE reads, giving one row per CDR3 protein. The profile shows almost 600,000 distinct CDR3 sequences, about 13% of them singletons. The sequencing used PBMCs, collected on the day of the yellow fever booster vaccination. Every receptor here comes from a man aged 30-40 years who received the YFV17D yellow fever vaccine. Both conserved end residues are part of each CDR3. D genes are given only for firm matches. Expanded clones get a size class; other rows say once, few or many, or leave the size out.

>many|TRBV9|TRBJ2-2|-
TGTGCCAGCAGCCTAGCACGATCGGCCGGGGAGCTGTTTTTT
CASSLARSAGELFF
>-|TRBV13|TRBJ2-6|-
TGTGCCAGCAGCTTGCCTCTGGGGCCTGGGGCCAACGTCCTGACTTTC
CASSLPLGPGANVLTF
>-|TRBV19|TRBJ2-1|-
TGTGCCAGTAGTTTTACAAACGCTAATGAGCAGTTCTTC
CASSFTNANEQFF
>many|TRBV29-1|TRBJ2-1|-
TGCAGCGTTGATCCGGGGTACAATGAGCAGTTCTTC
CSVDPGYNEQFF
>-|TRBV19|TRBJ1-1|-
TGTGCCAGTAGTATAATAAACCCACCGCGCACTGAAGCTTTCTTT
CASSIINPPRTEAFF
>-|TRBV7-6|TRBJ1-1|TRBD1
TGTGCCAGCAGCATAACAGGGGGCGCCGCGGGCGCTGAAGCTTTCTTT
CASSITGGAAGAEAFF
>-|TRBV7-2|TRBJ2-1|TRBD2
TGTGCCAGCACGACCGAGGGGGTAGCGGGAGGTAGGTTCTTC
CASTTEGVAGGRFF
>-|TRBV12-3/TRBV12-4|TRBJ2-3|TRBD2
TGTGCCAGCAGCTTTCTAGCGGGAGACACAGATACGCAGTATTTT
CASSFLAGDTDTQYF
>-|TRBV29-1|TRBJ2-7|-
TGCAGCGCTAGGACTATGGCCTACGAGCAGTACTTC
CSARTMAYEQYF
>few|TRBV10-1|TRBJ2-1|TRBD2
TGCGCCAGCAGTGTCGGACTAGCGGGAGACAATGAGCAGTTCTTC
CASSVGLAGDNEQFF
>-|TRBV20-1|TRBJ2-1|-
TGCAGTGCTAGGAGTTTAAGTGGGAGGAGCTCCTACAATGAGCAGTTCTTC
CSARSLSGRSSYNEQFF
>many|TRBV20-1|TRBJ2-3|-
TGCAGTGCCGAAAAGAAGCGGGTGTCCACAGATACGCAGTATTTT
CSAEKKRVSTDTQYF
>-|TRBV9|TRBJ1-1|-
TGTGCCAGCACACCGGGACCGCGGCCCACTGAAGCTTTCTTT
CASTPGPRPTEAFF
>-|TRBV6-5|TRBJ2-1|TRBD2
TGTGCCAGCAGTTACGGACTAGCGGGAAAAAATGAGCAGTTCTTC
CASSYGLAGKNEQFF
>few|TRBV27|TRBJ1-1|TRBD1
TGTGCCAGCAGTTTCTCGGACAGGACTAACACTGAAGCTTTCTTT
CASSFSDRTNTEAFF
>-|TRBV18|TRBJ2-1|-
TGTGCCAGCTCACCACTCCTAGCGAGCTACAATGAGCAGTTCTTC
CASSPLLASYNEQFF
>few|TRBV7-6|TRBJ2-2|-
TGTGCCAGCAGCTTAGATAGAGGGCCGAACACCGGGGAGCTGTTTTTT
CASSLDRGPNTGELFF
>few|TRBV25-1|TRBJ1-5|-
TGTGCCAGCAGTTCGGTGGGGGGGAATCAGCCCCAGCATTTT
CASSSVGGNQPQHF
>many|TRBV11-2|TRBJ2-1|-
TGTGCCAGCAGCTATGAAGAAAATGAGCAGTTCTTC
CASSYEENEQFF
>-|TRBV5-1|TRBJ1-2|-
TGCGCCAGCAGTAACTCCCCGGGCCTCTATGGCTACACCTTC
CASSNSPGLYGYTF
>-|TRBV3-1|TRBJ2-2|-
TGTGCCAGCAGCCACCATGCTCTGGGGACCGGGGAGCTGTTTTTT
CASSHHALGTGELFF
>few|TRBV9|TRBJ2-7|TRBD2
TGTGCCAGCAGCCTCGCGGGAGTAACCCCCTACGAGCAGTACTTC
CASSLAGVTPYEQYF
>few|TRBV6-2/TRBV6-3|TRBJ2-1|-
TGTGCCGCCGTGGGGTCGGGGAATGAGCAGTTCTTC
CAAVGSGNEQFF
>-|TRBV29-1|TRBJ1-1|-
TGCAGCGTCGGACAGCTGAACACTGAAGCTTTCTTT
CSVGQLNTEAFF
>few|TRBV16|TRBJ1-4|TRBD1
TGTGCCAGCAGCCGGGACAGGCGGAGGGCTAATGAAAAACTGTTTTTT
CASSRDRRRANEKLFF
>few|TRBV18|TRBJ2-6|-
TGTGCCAGCTCACCGGTAGGTGGGCTCGGTGGGGCCAACGTCCTGACTTTC
CASSPVGGLGGANVLTF
>-|TRBV5-6|TRBJ2-2|TRBD1
TGTGCCAGCAGCACCGGGACAGGGGTTCCCGGGGAGCTGTTTTTT
CASSTGTGVPGELFF
>-|TRBV7-9|TRBJ1-1|-
TGTGCCAGCAGCTTAGTCCGAGGCGCTGAAGCTTTCTTT
CASSLVRGAEAFF
>-|TRBV7-9|TRBJ1-2|-
TGTGCCAGCAGCTTAGCGACACTAAACTATGGCTACACCTTC
CASSLATLNYGYTF
>-|TRBV5-4|TRBJ2-1|-
TGTGCCAGCAGCACGACAGTCTACAATGAGCAGTTCTTC
CASSTTVYNEQFF
>few|TRBV3-1|TRBJ2-7|TRBD2
TGTGCCAGCAGCCAAGATTCACTAGCGCTCTATGGCTACGAGCAGTACTTC
CASSQDSLALYGYEQYF
>few|TRBV6-1|TRBJ2-6|TRBD1
TGTGCCAGCACTCGACAGGGCCTCTCTGGGGCCAACGTCCTGACTTTC
CASTRQGLSGANVLTF
>-|TRBV20-1|TRBJ1-2|TRBD1
TGCAGTGGGACAGGGCGCTTCTATGGCTACACCTTC
CSGTGRFYGYTF
>-|TRBV7-2|TRBJ2-1|-
TGTGCCAGCAGCTTAGTATATCGGTATGAGCAGTTCTTC
CASSLVYRYEQFF
>few|TRBV3-1|TRBJ2-1|-
TGTGCCAGCACCCGAGGAGAACATCCGCAGTTCTTC
CASTRGEHPQFF
>-|TRBV20-1|TRBJ2-6|TRBD1
TGCAGTGCTATAAGGGGGCTTGGGGCCAACGTCCTGACTTTC
CSAIRGLGANVLTF
>-|TRBV4-3|TRBJ1-2|-
TGCGCCAGCAGCCAAGATAGGCAGTTTTTGCATGGCTACACCTTC
CASSQDRQFLHGYTF
>few|TRBV28|TRBJ1-5|-
TGTGCCAGCAGCCCTCAGGGTGGGAGTGGAAGGCCCCAGCATTTT
CASSPQGGSGRPQHF
>few|TRBV29-1|TRBJ1-2|-
TGCAGCACCCGGTTTGCGTTGGGCTATGGCTACACCTTC
CSTRFALGYGYTF
>-|TRBV6-5|TRBJ2-5|-
TGTGCCAGCAGTTTCGGTCTTGGCGAGACCCAGTACTTC
CASSFGLGETQYF
>once|TRBV7-9|TRBJ2-5|-
TGTGCCAGCAGCTACCAGGGACAAGACCAAGAGACCCAGTACTTC
CASSYQGQDQETQYF
>few|TRBV27|TRBJ2-3|TRBD2
TGTGCCAGCAGCCTCCGCGGACTAGCGGGCCTAAACACAGATACGCAGTATTTT
CASSLRGLAGLNTDTQYF
>-|TRBV6-5|TRBJ1-2|TRBD1
TGTGCCAGCAGTTACACAGGGGGTGTTGAATATGGCTACACCTTC
CASSYTGGVEYGYTF
>-|TRBV9|TRBJ2-5|TRBD2
TGTGCCAGCAGCGTAGCTGAGGGAGGGCGAGAGACCCAGTACTTC
CASSVAEGGRETQYF
>few|TRBV7-2|TRBJ2-7|TRBD1
TGTGCCAGCAGCACCGGACAGGGTACGATCCCCCGCTTGGAGCAGTACTTC
CASSTGQGTIPRLEQYF
>once|TRBV7-9|TRBJ1-2|-
TGTGCCAGCAGCTTAGGAGGCAGGGGTGCCTCCACCTTC
CASSLGGRGASTF
>few|TRBV4-2|TRBJ1-1|TRBD1
TGTGCCAGCAGCCAACCCGGACAGGGCGGCACTGAAGCTTTCTTT
CASSQPGQGGTEAFF
>-|TRBV2|TRBJ2-7|TRBD2
TGTGCCAGCAGTGAAGGTAGCGGGAGGGGAGCCTACGAGCAGTACTTC
CASSEGSGRGAYEQYF
>once|TRBV6-2/TRBV6-3|TRBJ2-1|-
TGTGCCAGCACCTCGGACGGGCGGAATGAGCAGTTCTTC
CASTSDGRNEQFF
>many|TRBV29-1|TRBJ2-1|-
TGCAGCGTTGGGGGGAATGAGCAGTTCTTC
CSVGGNEQFF
>many|TRBV7-2|TRBJ2-3|-
TGTGCCAGCAGCTTAGGCGTGTTCACAGATACGCAGTATTTT
CASSLGVFTDTQYF
>-|TRBV12-3/TRBV12-4|TRBJ2-7|-
TGTGCCAGCAGTCCAGTGGTGGGAAACTACGAGCAGTACTTC
CASSPVVGNYEQYF
>-|TRBV9|TRBJ2-1|-
TGTGCCAGCAGCGTAGGCGGTCTCAACAATGAGCAGTTCTTC
CASSVGGLNNEQFF
>-|TRBV29-1|TRBJ2-2|-
TGCAGCGTTGAAGAAGGGGGAGTCGGGGAGCTGTTTTTT
CSVEEGGVGELFF
>-|TRBV14|TRBJ2-1|TRBD2
TGTGCCAGCAGCCAAGAGGGACTAGCGAGGAGTGAGCAGTTCTTC
CASSQEGLARSEQFF